The 7 T cell receptor beta chains reported below all come from one sample, sequenced in a study of immune heterogeneity within non-small cell lung tumors. Multiplex PCR with 32 V and 13 J primers amplified TCR beta CDR3. Each CDR3 protein gets one entry after TCRdb re-called the multiplex PCR reads with MiXCR. This sample has more than 9,000 distinct CDR3 sequences, with roughly a third found just once. Bulk tumor genomic DNA, 600 ng per sample, was the template. Biopsy collection occurred during surgery, with several far-apart biopsies per primary tumor. Curative surgery was performed on patients who had untreated, newly diagnosed non-small cell lung cancer. The specimen was lung tumor tissue. The receptors shown here come from a man aged 55 to 70 with non-small cell lung cancer.

This chain uses TRBV2 with TRBJ2-5, with a possible D match to TRBD1 (6 bases). Germline V gives CDR1 SNHLY, CDR2 FYNNEI. V dropped 6 bases and J dropped 2 bases, with 13 bases sitting between them. The CDR3 has 14 amino acids. The CDR3 DNA follows: TGTGCCAGCAGACGGGACGGACAGCAAGAGACCCAGTACTTC. This codes for CASRRDGQQETQYF.

This clonotype occurred many times. The gene calls are TRBV6-1 and TRBJ2-5; D might be TRBD2 (6 bases). Germline V gene lookup returns CDR1 MNHNS and CDR2 SASEGT. V lost 8 bases and J 2 bases, leaving 18 bases between the germline ends. The CDR3 is 15 amino acids. In DNA, the CDR3 is TGTGCCAGCCGGTCTGGAGGGACCAGACAAGAGACCCAGTACTTC. Its translation is CASRSGGTRQETQYF.

This clonotype was counted at least ten times. The chain carries TRBV18 and TRBJ1-5; 7 positions agree with TRBD1. This CDR3 has 13 amino acids. Trimming cost V 3 bases and J 7 bases; bases outside gene matches: 3. Germline V gives CDR1 KGHSH, CDR2 LQKENI. CDR3 coding DNA: TGTGCCAGCTCACCTGACAGGGTGCAGCCCCAGCATTTT. Translated: CASSPDRVQPQHF.

This clonotype appeared a few times. Likely a read error: the CDR3 ends without its conserved phenylalanine or tryptophan. CDR3 nucleotide sequence: TGTGCCAGCAGCCAAGATTTGAGGCAGCCCCAGCATCTT. Residues: CASSQDLRQPQHL. The V call is TRBV4-2, the J call TRBJ1-5; D gene uncertain. V gave up 0 bases and J gave up 7 bases, with 7 bases separating them. This CDR3 region has 13 residues. Per germline, CDR1 LGHNA and CDR2 YNFKEQ.

The chain has TRBV6-1 and TRBJ2-3; 10 bases match TRBD1. V was pared by 6 bases and J by 4 bases, with 7 bases of the junction left unmatched. The CDR3 runs 15 residues. Germline loops: CDR1 MNHNS, CDR2 SASEGT. The CDR3 sequence: CASSAGTGVADTQYF. CDR3 DNA sequence: TGTGCCAGCAGCGCCGGGACAGGGGTTGCAGATACGCAGTATTTT.

This clonotype was observed many times. This sequence joins TRBV12-3 or TRBV12-4 and TRBJ2-2, with TRBD1 matching 7 bases. The CDR3 totals 14 residues. The V gene end was trimmed by 10 bases and the J gene end by 1 base; junction bases not matched to a gene: 6. CDR3 loop: CATLRGRNTGELFF. The CDR3 DNA sequence: TGTGCCACTCTGAGGGGGCGGAACACCGGGGAGCTGTTTTTT.

This clonotype was counted between two and nine times. The genes are TRBV16 and TRBJ2-1; TRBD1 or TRBD2 may be the D gene (6 bases each). CDR1 is KGHSY, CDR2 FQNENV, per germline. This CDR3 has 15 amino acids. Deletions cut 6 bases from V and 7 bases from J, with 19 bases between. CDR3 protein: CASSRGAWNKNEQFF. The CDR3 DNA sequence: TGTGCCAGCAGTAGGGGGGCTTGGAATAAGAATGAGCAGTTCTTC.